Each of the 20 T cell receptor beta chains below was sequenced from the same sample in a study of OX40 agonist ivuxolimab in advanced cancers. The receptor library was made with the immunoSEQ multiplex PCR assay. Not all clones reach the TCRdb copy of this immuneACCESS table, which keeps in-frame sequences only. Checked studies attribute under half of the gap to unresolved V genes and leave the rest unexplained. A total of 40,000 or so clones appear in this sample, roughly 90% of them only once. The biggest ten clones account for roughly 0.58% of the sample. The sample consisted of CD4+ or CD8+ T cells sorted from blood, taken in a trial of the OX40 agonist ivuxolimab. The source of these receptors is an adult with an advanced solid tumor such as melanoma, head and neck, liver or kidney cancer.

The rearrangement links TRBV4-1 to TRBJ1-2; TRBD1 matches at 12 bases. CDR1 is MGHRA, CDR2 YSYEKL, per germline. J lost 8 bases, V lost 0 bases, and 7 bases had no gene match. This CDR3 region has 16 residues. The CDR3 DNA reads as TGCGCCAGCAGCCAAGAATGGGGACAGGGGGCTGGGGGCTACACCTTC. Translating it yields CASSQEWGQGAGGYTF.

V is TRBV5-4 and J is TRBJ1-3, with 8 positions matching TRBD1. V lost 0 bases and J lost 8; bases outside the gene matches: 4. CDR1 and CDR2 (germline): SGHNT, YYREEE (reference sequence). The CDR3 extends over 14 amino acids. The CDR3: CASSLAGGRDTIYF. The DNA of the CDR3 is TGTGCCAGCAGCTTGGCAGGGGGCAGGGACACCATATATTTT.

The CDR3 reads CASSLGPRGELFF. The CDR3 DNA reads TGTGCCAGCAGCTTAGGGCCCCGTGGAGAACTGTTTTTT. The chain employs TRBV11-2 and TRBJ1-4; no definite D call. V lost 1 base and J lost 12, with 12 bases in between. The V gene's germline CDR1 is SGHAT and CDR2 FQNNGV. CDR3 size: 13 residues.

This clone came up a few times. V and J are TRBV29-1 and TRBJ1-1; the D gene is possibly TRBD1 (5 bases). Germline-derived CDR1 and CDR2 are SQVTM and ANQGSEA. The CDR3 is made up of 11 amino acids. The DNA of the CDR3 is TGCAGTGGGGCCGGTGGGGGGAAGGCTTTCTTT. Its protein is CSGAGGGKAFF.

Only one count was recorded for this clone. The chain uses TRBV6-4 and TRBJ1-2; 7 bases fit TRBD1. There are 15 residues in the CDR3. The J segment lost 2 bases and the V segment lost 5 bases, leaving 8 bases of the junction unmatched. Per the germline V gene, CDR1 is MRHNA and CDR2 is SNTAGT. The chain's CDR3 is CASSQRTGRNYGYTF. CDR3 nucleotide sequence: TGTGCCAGCAGTCAACGGACAGGTAGAAACTATGGCTACACCTTC.

This clone was observed once. CDR3 DNA: TGTGCCAGCAGCTTGTTCGCGGGGGCCACAGGCGGGGAGCTGTTTTTT. It specifies CASSLFAGATGGELFF. The rearrangement links TRBV7-3 to TRBJ2-2; maybe TRBD2 (7 bases). CDR1 and CDR2 from the germline V gene are SGHTA and FQGTGA. V was pared by 3 bases and J by 7 bases, with 18 bases between. This CDR3 contains 16 residues.

This chain connects TRBV6-1 to TRBJ1-1, with 8 bases fitting TRBD1. Germline CDR1 and CDR2: MNHNS and SASEGT. There are 13 residues in the CDR3. With V trimmed by 7 bases and J by 1 base, 2 bases remained unmatched. The CDR3 region has the DNA TGTGCCAGCAACAGGGGGGGGAACACTGAAGCTTTCTTT. Translating it yields CASNRGGNTEAFF.

This clone was seen a handful of times. V and J are TRBV6-1 and TRBJ2-1; 7 bases map to TRBD2. V was pared by 0 bases and J by 6 bases, with 8 bases of the junction left unmatched. The length of the CDR3 is 16 residues. Germline CDR1 and CDR2: MNHNS and SASEGT. CDR3 DNA: TGTGCCAGCAGTGAAGCGCTGCTAGCGGTGACCAATGAGCAGTTCTTC. It specifies CASSEALLAVTNEQFF.

The chain recombines TRBV7-2 with TRBJ1-6; D not resolved. The ends were cut back, 1 base at V and 7 bases at J, with 8 bases in the middle. Germline V gene sequence: CDR1 SGHTA, CDR2 FQGNSA. This CDR3 spans 14 amino acids. CDR3 sequence reads: CASSLGGLNSPLHF. The CDR3 DNA sequence: TGTGCCAGCAGCTTAGGAGGCCTAAATTCACCCCTCCACTTT.

The CDR3 region has the DNA TGTGCCAGCAGCTCGAGGGGGGGGCATACCTACGAGCAGTACTTC. Encoded protein: CASSSRGGHTYEQYF. The gene calls are TRBV11-3 and TRBJ2-7; the D gene is possibly TRBD2 (7 bases). The CDR3 loop spans 15 amino acids. Germline loops: CDR1 SGHNT, CDR2 YENEEA. V was pared by 4 bases and J by 2 bases, with 15 bases between.

V gene TRBV29-1 combines with J gene TRBJ2-1; 14 bases align to TRBD2. The V segment lost 6 bases and the J segment 6 bases; nucleotides outside the gene matches: 4. This CDR3 region has 14 residues. The germline V gene encodes CDR1 SQVTM and CDR2 ANQGSEA. The CDR3 sequence: CSVTSGGALNEQFF. CDR3 nucleotides: TGCAGCGTGACTAGCGGGGGGGCCCTCAATGAGCAGTTCTTC.

V and J are TRBV7-9 and TRBJ2-7, with D perhaps matching TRBD2 (5 bases). V was pared by 2 bases and J by 2 bases, with 16 bases between. Germline V gene sequence: CDR1 SEHNR, CDR2 FQNEAQ (reference sequence). CDR3 length equals 16 residues. CDR3 residues: CASSLSPARGTYEQYF. The CDR3 DNA reads TGTGCCAGCAGCTTAAGCCCCGCTCGGGGAACCTACGAGCAGTACTTC.

V and J are TRBV7-6 and TRBJ2-2, with a possible D match to TRBD2 (5 bases). The CDR3 runs to 16 residues. CDR1 and CDR2 (germline): SGHVS, FNYEAQ. V lost 2 bases, J lost 2 bases, and 12 bases lay in between. The CDR3 DNA follows: TGTGCCAGCAGCTTATTAGAGGGTTCTAACACCGGGGAGCTGTTTTTT. Encoded protein: CASSLLEGSNTGELFF. The full variable domain, completed using reference TRBV7-6 and TRBJ2-2, is GAGVSQSPRYKVTKRGQDVALRCDPISGHVSLYWYRQALGQGPEFLTYFNYEAQQDKSGLPNDRFSAERPEGSISTLTIQRTEQRDSAMYRCASSLLEGSNTGELFFGEGSRLTVL.

The V gene is TRBV4-2, the J gene TRBJ2-3, with 8 bases aligning to TRBD2. J was trimmed by 0 bases and V by 0 bases; bases with no gene match: 2. The CDR3 is made up of 16 amino acids. Germline CDR1 and CDR2: LGHNA and YNFKEQ. CDR3: CASSQDQRGSTDTQYF. CDR3 in DNA: TGTGCCAGCAGCCAAGATCAGCGGGGGAGCACAGATACGCAGTATTTT.

The chain carries TRBV21-1 and TRBJ1-2; the tabulated D call, TRBD1, remains unverified against the DNA. TRBV21-1 is given as a pseudogene. The CDR3 length is 15 residues. CDR3 sequence (DNA): TGTGCCAGCAGCACCCCTTCGACAGGAGATTATGGCTACACCTTC. It codes for CASSTPSTGDYGYTF.

This chain connects TRBV11-2 to TRBJ1-2; TRBD1 aligns across 12 bases. J lost 7 bases, V lost 6 bases, and 9 bases had no gene match. From germline, CDR1 is SGHAT and CDR2 FQNNGV. The CDR3 extends over 15 amino acids. This CDR3 is CASSSTGTGGFGYTF. CDR3 sequence (DNA): TGTGCCAGCAGTTCCACCGGGACAGGGGGCTTTGGCTACACCTTC.

V is TRBV7-3 and J is TRBJ2-5; D call uncertain. Germline CDR1 SGHTA, CDR2 FQGTGA. The CDR3 is made up of 14 amino acids. The V gene lost 2 bases and the J gene lost 1 base, with 8 bases spanning the gap. Here the CDR3 reads CASSLEAGQETQYF. CDR3 nucleotide sequence: TGTGCCAGCAGCTTAGAGGCCGGCCAAGAGACCCAGTACTTC.

CDR3 in DNA: TGTGCCAGCAGCTTAAACGGACAGCTCGCGGATACGCAGTATTTT. Its protein product is CASSLNGQLADTQYF. The rearrangement links TRBV7-2 to TRBJ2-3, with TRBD1 as a possible D gene (6 bases). The CDR3 is 15 residues long. The V and J ends lost 2 bases and 6 bases respectively, with 15 bases between them. The germline CDR1 and CDR2 sequences are SGHTA and FQGNSA.

The chain has TRBV11-3 and TRBJ1-1; D ambiguous. The V end lost 4 bases, the J end lost 1 base, and 7 bases lay between the germline ends. CDR1 SGHNT and CDR2 YENEEA come from the germline V gene. There are 13 residues in the CDR3. The CDR3 DNA reads TGTGCCAGCAGCTCGCCGAGGAACACTGAAGCTTTCTTT. Protein: CASSSPRNTEAFF.

The V gene is TRBV7-3, the J gene TRBJ2-6; D uncertain. In germline, CDR1 is SGHTA, CDR2 FQGTGA. This CDR3 is 13 amino acids long. V lost 1 base to trimming and J lost 4 bases, with 2 bases between them. CDR3 in amino acids: CASSLKGANVLTF. Written as DNA, the CDR3 is TGTGCCAGCAGCTTAAAGGGGGCCAACGTCCTGACTTTC.